The clone carrying this T cell receptor beta chain appeared a few times. As yet, its antigen is unknown. This specimen comes from a study of relationships among human T cell subsets. Study-wide points: A CD4+CD8+ double-positive population could not be excluded by bead sorting.

Anti-CD25 beads selected CD4+CD25+ regulatory T cells from positively selected CD4+ cells. The CDR3 runs to 15 residues. Trimming pared 0 bases from V and 2 bases from J, leaving 10 bases between. Germline CDR1 is SGHRS and CDR2 is YFSETQ. From mRNA, alpha and beta CDR3 regions were amplified using semiquantitative ARM-PCR. In ARM-PCR, communal superprimers followed tagged nested gene-specific primers for exponential amplification. TCRdb itself ran the multiplex PCR reads through MiXCR, one entry per CDR3 protein. This sample carries some 14,000 distinct CDR3 sequences, about 60% of them seen once, and the ten largest clones take 2.1%.

V is TRBV5-1 and J is TRBJ2-3; D ambiguous. The sequenced sample consisted of Tregs sorted from blood. The clonotype comes from a man aged 35 to 55 in good health. CDR3 protein: CASSLGQPNTDTQYF. In DNA, the CDR3 is TGCGCCAGCAGCTTGGGCCAGCCCAACACAGATACGCAGTATTTT.